The clone carrying this T cell receptor (beta chain) was picked up a small number of times. The antigen is unknown. The data are from a study of T cells after yellow fever vaccination. The study, taken as a whole, reports: Reappearance after the booster was seen for most primary-vaccination clones, at more than 95% CD4 and 80% to 90% CD8. Abundant clonotypes (contaminants from the bulk population) could be present in FACS-sorted repertoires. It was a small share of clonotypes that appeared in both CD4 and CD8 compartments.

Universal primer sites and UMIs were introduced during 5'RACE template-switching synthesis of TCR cDNA. TCRdb re-called the 5' RACE reads with MiXCR, one entry per CDR3 protein. The repertoire holds hundreds of thousands of distinct CDR3 sequences, 21% seen once, with about 15% in the top ten. Sequenced here: PBMCs, sampled roughly 20 days after the first yellow fever vaccination. This clonotype was obtained from a man aged 18 to 30 who received the YFV17D yellow fever vaccine.

This CDR3 reads CASSRGTENTGELFF. The CDR3 DNA sequence: TGTGCCAGCAGCCGAGGGACAGAAAACACCGGGGAGCTGTTTTTT. This chain uses TRBV27 with TRBJ2-2, with TRBD1 matching over 7 bases. The CDR3 spans 15 residues. The ends lost 6 bases at V and 2 bases at J; junction bases unmatched: 6. Per germline, CDR1 MNHEY and CDR2 SMNVEV (reference sequence).